The 20 T cell receptor beta chains presented below share a single source sample, sequenced in a study of Japanese encephalitis immunity and Zika vaccine responses. TCRdb passed the 5' RACE reads through MiXCR, listing each CDR3 protein once. The sample gives 250 to 300 distinct CDR3 sequences, approximately 1.5% of which show up once; about 30% is in the top ten. CFSE-labeled PBMCs were cultured about six days with peptide pools, each at about 1.1 ug/mL. Proliferating CD4 T cells were sorted unfixed as live CD56-CD19-CD16-CD3+CD4+ CFSE-low cells. The source was antigen-activated CD4+ T cells from blood, cultured, collected during a Zika inactivated vaccine study. These receptors were collected from an adult woman who received an inactivated Zika virus vaccine.

This clonotype is hyperexpanded. This CDR3 is CSAAPSGIPYEQYF. CDR3 sequence (DNA): TGCAGTGCCGCTCCTAGCGGGATACCCTACGAGCAGTACTTC. The chain links TRBV20-1 to TRBJ2-7, with 9 positions matching TRBD2. The CDR3 is 14 residues long. With 6 bases clipped from V and 2 bases from J, the junction kept 8 bases outside the gene matches. Germline-derived CDR1 and CDR2 are DFQATT and SNEGSKA (reference sequence).

This clonotype is categorized as medium-sized. The chain joins TRBV15 to TRBJ1-1; D not certain. The germline CDR1 and CDR2 sequences are LNHNV and YYDKDF (reference sequence). CDR3 size: 13 residues. Trimming took 5 bases from V and 7 from J, leaving 14 bases between them. DNA for the CDR3: TGTGCCACCAGCCCTAGGTCCCCGGGTGAAGCTTTCTTT. Translated, it gives CATSPRSPGEAFF.

This clonotype is categorized as large. V gene TRBV28 combines with J gene TRBJ1-5; 7 nucleotides agree with TRBD1. In germline, CDR1 is MDHEN, CDR2 SYDVKM. The CDR3 is 13 residues long. V gave up 5 bases and J gave up 6 bases; unmatched junction bases: 4. The CDR3: CASSGQVSQPQHF. Here the CDR3 DNA reads TGTGCCAGCAGTGGACAGGTCTCTCAGCCCCAGCATTTT.

By sample fraction, this clonotype is medium-sized. V is TRBV5-4 and J is TRBJ1-1; 8 bases align to TRBD1. Germline lookup yields CDR1 SGHNT and CDR2 YYREEE (reference sequence). Losses at the gene ends were 6 bases for V and 4 bases for J; bases not matched to a gene: 5. The CDR3 covers 13 residues. CDR3 loop: CASTHTGGTEAFF. Written as DNA, the CDR3 is TGTGCCAGCACCCACACAGGGGGCACTGAAGCTTTCTTT. The full variable domain, with the rest looked up from reference TRBV5-4 and TRBJ1-1, is ETGVTQSPTHLIKTRGQQVTLRCSSQSGHNTVSWYQQALGQGPQFIFQYYREEENGRGNFPPRFSGLQFPNYSSELNVNALELDDSALYLCASTHTGGTEAFFGQGTRLTVV.

This clonotype is deemed large (0.1 to 1%). The gene calls are TRBV7-8 and TRBJ1-5; 10 positions agree with TRBD1. The CDR3 totals 14 residues. Germline V gives CDR1 SGHVS, CDR2 FQNEAQ. V shed 4 bases, J shed 7 bases, and the junction held 4 bases outside the gene matches. CDR3 protein: CASSWDRGGQPQHF. The DNA for the CDR3 is TGTGCCAGCAGCTGGGACAGGGGAGGGCAGCCCCAGCATTTT. The whole variable domain, filled in from reference TRBV7-8 and TRBJ1-5, reads GAGVSQSPRYKVAKRGQDVALRCDPISGHVSLFWYQQALGQGPEFLTYFQNEAQLDKSGLPSDRFFAERPEGSVSTLKIQRTQQEDSAVYLCASSWDRGGQPQHFGDGTRLSIL.

Within the sample, this clonotype is medium-sized (0.01 to 0.1%). The chain couples TRBV20-1 to TRBJ2-7, with 10 bases fitting TRBD1. Germline loops: CDR1 DFQATT, CDR2 SNEGSKA (reference sequence). Trimming cost V 3 bases and J 2 bases; bases outside gene matches: 4. CDR3 length equals 14 residues. CDR3 sequence reads: CSASGTGEPYEQYF. CDR3 nucleotides: TGCAGTGCTAGCGGGACAGGGGAGCCCTACGAGCAGTACTTC.

This clonotype is termed medium-sized (0.01 to 0.1%). The rearrangement uses TRBV2 and TRBJ2-1; D not certain. V was cut by 7 bases and J by 7 bases, with 14 bases left in between. CDR1 and CDR2 (germline): SNHLY, FYNNEI. This CDR3 spans 13 amino acids. The CDR3 DNA reads as TGTGCCAGCATCCCGCAGGAGAGAAATGAGCAGTTCTTC. Its protein is CASIPQERNEQFF.

The V call is TRBV18, the J call TRBJ1-1, with TRBD1 as a possible D gene (6 bases). Trimming pared 3 bases from V and 5 bases from J, leaving 13 bases between. CDR1 is KGHSH and CDR2 is LQKENI in the germline V gene. The CDR3 covers 14 residues. The CDR3, as DNA: TGTGCCAGCTCACCCCCGGGGGCGAATACTGAAGCTTTCTTT. Translated, it gives CASSPPGANTEAFF. Full variable domain (missing parts from reference TRBV18 and TRBJ1-1): NAGVMQNPRHLVRRRGQEARLRCSPMKGHSHVYWYRQLPEEGLKFMVYLQKENIIDESGMPKERFSAEFPKEGPSILRIQQVVRGDSAAYFCASSPPGANTEAFFGQGTRLTVV.

As for this clonotype: The DNA is left out, because the CDR3 cannot be placed on it with certainty; the CDR3 is given as TCRdb lists it. The chain links TRBV24-1 to TRBJ2-2; the table's D call of TRBD1 was not tested on the DNA. The CDR3 adds up to 16 amino acids, both ends counted. Germline V gene data show CDR1 as KGHDR and CDR2 as SFDVKD. The CDR3 loop is CATSGRPAGAGELFFF.

In its sample, this clonotype ranks as large (0.1 to 1%). The chain joins TRBV6-1 to TRBJ2-7; the match to TRBD1 covers 8 bases. The germline V gene has CDR1 MNHNS and CDR2 SASEGT. With V trimmed by 11 bases and J by 6 bases, 9 bases remained unmatched. This CDR3 spans 12 amino acids. Written as DNA, the CDR3 is TGTGCCGGCGGACAGGGTAGTGGCGAGCAGTACTTC. It translates to CAGGQGSGEQYF.

This clonotype is termed large (0.1 to 1%). This chain links TRBV12-5 with TRBJ1-1; no definite D call. In germline, CDR1 is LGHNT, CDR2 FRNRAP. V dropped 7 bases and J dropped 1 base, with 16 bases sitting between them. The CDR3 contains 15 residues. In DNA form, the CDR3 reads TGTGCTAGTGCCGCCTCTAACGTATCGAACACTGAAGCTTTCTTT. This sequence encodes CASAASNVSNTEAFF.

This clonotype is labeled large. V gene TRBV12-5 combines with J gene TRBJ1-2, with 10 positions matching TRBD1. V shed 6 bases, J shed 5 bases, and the junction held 12 bases outside the gene matches. The CDR3 totals 16 residues. CDR1 LGHNT and CDR2 FRNRAP come from the germline V gene. CDR3 sequence: CASGLQTGGPPYGYTF. The CDR3 nucleotides read TGTGCTAGTGGACTTCAGACAGGGGGCCCTCCTTATGGCTACACCTTC.

This clonotype is large. The J gene is TRBJ1-6, the V gene TRBV3-1; D unclear. There are 15 residues in the CDR3. CDR1 and CDR2 from the germline V gene are LGHDT and YNNKEL (reference sequence). V was shortened by 1 base and J by 10 bases, with 14 bases between the two germline ends. CDR3 loop: CASSQGTATESPLHF. In DNA form, the CDR3 reads TGTGCCAGCAGCCAAGGCACGGCTACGGAATCACCCCTCCACTTT. Full variable domain (remainder filled in from reference TRBV3-1 and TRBJ1-6): DTAVSQTPKYLVTQMGNDKSIKCEQNLGHDTMYWYKQDSKKFLKIMFSYNNKELIINETVPNRFSPKSPDKAHLNLHINSLELGDSAVYFCASSQGTATESPLHFGNGTRLTVT.

By share, this clonotype ranks as medium-sized (0.01 to 0.1%). The V gene is TRBV10-3, the J gene TRBJ1-3, with TRBD1 identical over 9 bases. CDR1 ENHRY and CDR2 SYGVKD come from the germline V gene. V dropped 3 bases and J dropped 2; count of bases not matched to a gene: 5. The CDR3 runs to 16 residues. DNA for the CDR3: TGTGCCATCAGTGATTTACAGGGGGCGGCTGGAAACACCATATATTTT. It is translated as CAISDLQGAAGNTIYF.

This clonotype ranks as large. The chain combines TRBV28 with TRBJ1-1; 9 bases match TRBD1. V shed 3 bases and J 0 bases; nucleotides not matched to a gene: 5. The CDR3 has 16 amino acids. CDR1 is MDHEN, CDR2 SYDVKM, per germline. DNA of the CDR3: TGTGCCAGCAGTTTTCGGACAGGGGAGGTGAACACTGAAGCTTTCTTT. It encodes CASSFRTGEVNTEAFF.

This clonotype was counted only a few times. With a much larger clone just one base away, this may be a read error. The V gene is TRBV20-1, the J gene TRBJ1-2, with D possibly being TRBD1 (5 bases). The V end lost 0 bases, the J end lost 4 bases, and 12 bases lay between the germline ends. In germline, CDR1 is DFQATT, CDR2 SNEGSKA (reference sequence). The CDR3 loop spans 14 amino acids. CDR3 DNA: TGCAGTGCTAGAGATCTGGTACAGGCCTATGGCTACACCTTC. It yields the protein CSARDLVQAYGYTF.

This clonotype is medium-sized. V and J are TRBV5-1 and TRBJ1-6; tentative D call: TRBD1 (5 bases). Germline V gene data show CDR1 as SGHRS and CDR2 as YFSETQ. The V gene lost 1 base and the J gene lost 2 bases, with 16 bases spanning the gap. CDR3 size: 18 residues. The CDR3 loop reads CASSLWGDRRAYNSPLHF. CDR3 bases: TGCGCCAGCAGCTTGTGGGGGGACCGCCGAGCCTATAATTCACCCCTCCACTTT.

This clonotype qualifies as medium-sized. The chain has TRBV5-1 and TRBJ1-1; tentatively, D is TRBD1 (6 bases). V gave up 2 bases and J gave up 4 bases, with 12 bases separating them. The CDR3 spans 14 residues. Germline-derived CDR1 and CDR2 are SGHRS and YFSETQ. The CDR3 DNA sequence: TGCGCCAGCAGCTTACTAGGGGGAGGCACTGAAGCTTTCTTT. Amino acids: CASSLLGGGTEAFF.

This clonotype was observed a few times. A single base separates this from a much larger clone, so it may be a read error. The rearrangement joins TRBV25-1 to TRBJ1-1; maybe TRBD1 (6 bases). The CDR3 length is 13 residues. The germline V gene encodes CDR1 MGHDK and CDR2 SYGVNS. The DNA for the CDR3 is TGTGTCAGCAGTGAAGGGGGGAAGACTGAAGCTTTCTTT. It encodes CVSSEGGKTEAFF.

Sample share makes this clonotype medium-sized. The chain is built from TRBV14 and TRBJ2-7; 10 bases agree with TRBD2. Per the germline V gene, CDR1 is SGHDN and CDR2 is FVKESK. The CDR3 length is 15 residues. J gave up 6 bases and V 2 bases, and 7 bases lay outside the gene matches. CDR3 residues: CASSQPGTSVTEQYF. CDR3 coding DNA: TGTGCCAGCAGCCAACCCGGGACTAGCGTAACCGAGCAGTACTTC. The full variable domain, with the rest looked up from reference TRBV14 and TRBJ2-7, is EAGVTQFPSHSVIEKGQTVTLRCDPISGHDNLYWYRRVMGKEIKFLLHFVKESKQDESGMPNNRFLAERTGGTYSTLKVQPAELEDSGVYFCASSQPGTSVTEQYFGPGTRLTVT.